The 21 T cell receptor beta chains listed next were all sequenced from one sample in a study of cytomegalovirus exposure and HLA in healthy donors. Produced via immunoSEQ multiplex PCR; TCRdb's table is partial and in-frame only. The sample includes roughly 100,000 clones, 88% seen only once; the top ten take about 1.8%. Source material: PBMCs. The receptors come from a woman between 18 and 29 years old in good health and CMV-seropositive.

J is TRBJ1-2 and V is TRBV7-2; weak D call: TRBD1 (5 bases). Germline lookup yields CDR1 SGHTA and CDR2 FQGNSA. The CDR3 runs 14 residues. V was trimmed by 3 bases and J by 8 bases, leaving 16 bases between them. The CDR3 nucleotides are TGTGCCAGCAGCTTTTATGCGGGGGGGGAAGGCTACACCTTC. The encoded protein is CASSFYAGGEGYTF.

The chain links TRBV4-1 to TRBJ2-5, with D possibly TRBD2 on 5 matching bases. The germline V gene has CDR1 MGHRA and CDR2 YSYEKL. Trimming shortened V by 1 base and J by 7 bases, and 22 bases separated the two germline ends. The CDR3 is 17 amino acids. CDR3 sequence: CASSQVGALDHRGTQYF. The CDR3 bases are TGCGCCAGCAGCCAAGTAGGCGCACTAGACCACCGCGGGACCCAGTACTTC.

This chain connects TRBV5-1 to TRBJ2-3, with 15 nucleotides matching TRBD2. The CDR3 runs to 18 residues. Trimming removed 4 bases from V and 0 bases from J; junction bases left unmatched: 6. The germline CDR1 and CDR2 sequences are SGHRS and YFSETQ. The CDR3 sequence: CASSPGTSGGISTDTQYF. CDR3 nucleotides: TGCGCCAGCAGCCCCGGGACTAGCGGGGGGATTAGCACAGATACGCAGTATTTT.

This clone has a handful of counts. V usage is TRBV5-1 and J usage is TRBJ1-5; 9 nucleotides agree with TRBD1. Germline V lookup: CDR1 SGHRS, CDR2 YFSETQ. This CDR3 is built from 15 residues. Losses at the gene ends were 3 bases for V and 0 bases for J; bases not matched to a gene: 1. The CDR3 reads CASSWTGVSNQPQHF. CDR3 nucleotide sequence: TGCGCCAGCAGCTGGACAGGGGTTAGCAATCAGCCCCAGCATTTT.

The chain joins TRBV19 to TRBJ2-7; TRBD1 aligns across 8 bases. With V trimmed by 4 bases and J by 0 bases, 2 bases remained unmatched. Germline CDR1 reads LNHDA; CDR2 reads SQIVND (reference sequence). The CDR3 runs to 14 residues. CDR3 sequence: CASSKTGVSYEQYF. The CDR3 coding sequence is TGTGCCAGTAGTAAGACAGGGGTCTCCTACGAGCAGTACTTC.

The rearrangement links TRBV7-2 to TRBJ2-1; 10 bases map to TRBD2. Germline CDR1 SGHTA, CDR2 FQGNSA. V shed 3 bases, J shed 3 bases, and the junction held 5 bases outside the gene matches. CDR3 length equals 16 residues. The CDR3 region is CASSLGASGSYNEQFF. CDR3 in DNA: TGTGCCAGCAGCTTGGGCGCTAGCGGGAGCTACAATGAGCAGTTCTTC.

This chain links TRBV6-5 with TRBJ1-1; possible D gene TRBD1, 6 bases. V lost 0 bases and J 0 bases, leaving 11 bases between the germline ends. Per the germline V gene, CDR1 is MNHEY and CDR2 is SVGAGI. CDR3 size: 16 residues. CDR3 nucleotides: TGTGCCAGCAGTTACTCGCCTCAGGGGTTGAACACTGAAGCTTTCTTT. This codes for CASSYSPQGLNTEAFF.

This chain links TRBV2 with TRBJ2-1; 9 positions match TRBD2. The CDR3 contains 15 residues. CDR1 is SNHLY and CDR2 is FYNNEI in the germline V gene. V was clipped by 6 bases and J by 1 base; unmatched bases: 4. Written as DNA, the CDR3 is TGTGCCAGCAGCGGAAGCGGGGGGTCCTACAATGAGCAGTTCTTC. Translating it yields CASSGSGGSYNEQFF.

V usage is TRBV7-2 and J usage is TRBJ1-2; a weak D match, TRBD1 (5 bases). Germline values: CDR1 SGHTA, CDR2 FQGNSA. Deletions cut 1 base from V and 4 bases from J, with 13 bases between. There are 15 residues in the CDR3. The CDR3 nucleotides are TGTGCCAGCAGCTTAGTTTCAGGGATCGCCTATGGCTACACCTTC. Residues: CASSLVSGIAYGYTF.

The chain carries TRBV6-6 and TRBJ1-2, with a weak D call TRBD1 (6 bases). This CDR3 comprises 15 residues. V was trimmed by 5 bases and J by 6 bases, leaving 19 bases between them. Looked up from germline, CDR1 is MNHNY and CDR2 is SVGAGI (reference sequence). This CDR3 is CASSPRNRVLHGYTF. CDR3 sequence (DNA): TGTGCCAGCAGTCCCCGGAACAGGGTCCTTCATGGCTACACCTTC.

The chain recombines TRBV5-1 with TRBJ1-2; no reliable D call. CDR3 size: 12 residues. From germline, CDR1 is SGHRS and CDR2 YFSETQ. Between the trimmed V and J ends, which lost 0 bases and 7 bases, there was a span of 7 bases. CDR3 in amino acids: CASSLGGSGYTF. CDR3 bases: TGCGCCAGCAGCTTGGGAGGGAGTGGCTACACCTTC.

The CDR3: CASSLYRATDTQYF. CDR3 bases: TGTGCCAGCAGTTTGTACAGGGCCACAGATACGCAGTATTTT. The V call is TRBV27, the J call TRBJ2-3; D is possibly TRBD1 (6 bases). V lost 3 bases to trimming and J lost 2 bases, with 9 bases between them. Germline V gene lookup returns CDR1 MNHEY and CDR2 SMNVEV (reference sequence). The CDR3 spans 14 residues.

The genes are TRBV4-1 and TRBJ1-6; D is undetermined. Germline-derived CDR1 and CDR2 are MGHRA and YSYEKL. The CDR3 has 16 residues. The V end was cut by 3 bases, the J end by 4 bases, with 13 bases between. The CDR3 sequence: CASSQGPDLYNSPLHF. The CDR3 coding sequence is TGCGCCAGCAGCCAGGGCCCGGATCTTTATAATTCACCCCTCCACTTT.

This chain joins TRBV2 and TRBJ2-5; 9 positions agree with TRBD2. The germline V gene has CDR1 SNHLY and CDR2 FYNNEI. CDR3 length: 14 residues. V lost 6 bases, J lost 5 bases, and 7 bases stayed unmatched. CDR3 residues: CASRLSGGPETQYF. The DNA for the CDR3 is TGTGCCAGCAGGCTCAGCGGGGGGCCGGAGACCCAGTACTTC.

The chain carries TRBV5-6 and TRBJ2-4; 8 nucleotides align to TRBD1. Trimming took 2 bases from V and 5 from J; bases not matched to a gene: 6. In germline, CDR1 is SGHDT, CDR2 YYEEEE. The CDR3 totals 15 residues. The CDR3 is CASSFPGQGQNIQYF. For the CDR3, the DNA is TGTGCCAGCAGCTTCCCAGGACAGGGACAAAACATTCAGTACTTC.

The chain joins TRBV18 to TRBJ2-5; D call uncertain. The germline V gene has CDR1 KGHSH and CDR2 LQKENI. The V end was cut by 4 bases, the J end by 3 bases, with 9 bases between. The length of the CDR3 is 13 residues. The CDR3 DNA is TGTGCCAGCTCACTATCCCTAAAAGAGACCCAGTACTTC. This sequence encodes CASSLSLKETQYF.

The chain has TRBV7-9 and TRBJ2-5; 8 bases align to TRBD1. Germline CDR1 and CDR2: SEHNR and FQNEAQ (reference sequence). Losses at the gene ends were 2 bases for V and 2 bases for J; bases not matched to a gene: 4. The CDR3 spans 15 residues. This chain's CDR3 is CASSLYGTGQETQYF. In nucleotides, the CDR3 is TGTGCCAGCAGCTTATATGGGACAGGACAAGAGACCCAGTACTTC.

The chain joins TRBV6-1 to TRBJ1-5; TRBD1 matches 7 bases. The germline CDR1 and CDR2 sequences are MNHNS and SASEGT. This CDR3 is 17 amino acids long. With V trimmed by 0 bases and J by 7 bases, 12 bases remained unmatched. DNA for the CDR3: TGTGCCAGCAGTGAAGCGGACGGAGGGGGCTGGAGGCAGCCCCAGCATTTT. Amino acid sequence: CASSEADGGGWRQPQHF.

V is TRBV7-2 and J is TRBJ1-1; TRBD1 might be the D (5 bases). Germline CDR1 is SGHTA and CDR2 is FQGNSA. Deletions cut 5 bases from V and 5 bases from J, with 12 bases between. This CDR3 is built from 13 residues. CDR3 in DNA: TGTGCCAGCAGCCCCCAATCAGGGACTGAAGCTTTCTTT. Its translation is CASSPQSGTEAFF.

In this sample, this clone turned up once. The chain has TRBV6-1 and TRBJ1-6; perhaps TRBD1 as D (5 bases). V was shortened by 2 bases and J by 9 bases, with 14 bases between the two germline ends. CDR3 size: 15 residues. Germline values: CDR1 MNHNS, CDR2 SASEGT. CDR3 residues: CASSESSGRASPLHF. The CDR3, as DNA: TGTGCCAGCAGTGAAAGCTCGGGCAGGGCTTCACCCCTCCACTTT.

This clone was recorded only once. This chain joins TRBV19 and TRBJ1-1; tentatively, D is TRBD1 (6 bases). V was clipped by 7 bases and J by 0 bases, with 15 bases between them. The CDR3 has 15 amino acids. Germline loops: CDR1 LNHDA, CDR2 SQIVND (reference sequence). The CDR3 loop is CASKTHRAMNTEAFF. The CDR3 DNA is TGTGCCAGTAAAACCCACAGGGCCATGAACACTGAAGCTTTCTTT.